These T cell receptor beta chains were read from a single sample in a study of blood T cells in healthy people across ages. TCRdb recomputed calls from the 5' RACE reads with MiXCR, one row per CDR3 protein. The table lists over 450,000 distinct CDR3 sequences, about 24% of them singletons, with 8.7% in the top ten. These data are also associated with another study on T cells of mothers and their children.

Material: blood. The receptors shown here come from a boy aged 5-17 years in good health. Each CDR3 is given with its conserved first and last residue. The order of the fields is clone size, V gene, J gene, D gene, CDR3 DNA, CDR3 protein. The D gene is left open where the match is weak. Size values are once, few and many counts, or a class for expanded clones, and some rows have none.

size: few; V: TRBV9; J: TRBJ2-1; D: NA; DNA: TGTGCCAGCAGCTGTCTCATAGCGCTCCCCTACAATGAGCAGTTCTTC; CDR3: CASSCLIALPYNEQFF
size: NA; V: TRBV28; J: TRBJ2-7; D: TRBD2; DNA: TGTGCCAGCAGCAGTGGACTAGCGGGGGTTTTCGAGCAGTACTTC; CDR3: CASSSGLAGVFEQYF
size: few; V: TRBV3-1; J: TRBJ2-7; D: NA; DNA: TGTGCCAGCAGCCAAGATCTGACAGGCGATTCCTACGAGCAGTACTTC; CDR3: CASSQDLTGDSYEQYF
size: few; V: TRBV20-1; J: TRBJ1-4; D: TRBD1; DNA: TGCAGTGCTCAGGGGACAGGGGTTAATGAAAAACTGTTTTTT; CDR3: CSAQGTGVNEKLFF
size: few; V: TRBV28; J: TRBJ2-7; D: NA; DNA: TGTGCCAGCAGCTATGCCCCGACAGCCACCTACGAGCAGTACTTC; CDR3: CASSYAPTATYEQYF
size: NA; V: TRBV28; J: TRBJ1-2; D: NA; DNA: TGTGCCAGCAGATGGTCCCGGGGCTACACCTTC; CDR3: CASRWSRGYTF
size: NA; V: TRBV7-9; J: TRBJ2-3; D: TRBD2; DNA: TGTGCCAGCAGCTTCGGGGCGGGAGAGGCCCCAGATACGCAGTATTTT; CDR3: CASSFGAGEAPDTQYF
size: few; V: TRBV7-2; J: TRBJ2-1; D: NA; DNA: TGTGCCAGCAGCTTCCACAGGGATTACAATGAGCAGTTCTTC; CDR3: CASSFHRDYNEQFF
size: NA; V: TRBV7-9; J: TRBJ2-1; D: TRBD2; DNA: TGTGCCAGCAGCTTAGTACCCAGCGGGAACTACAATGAGCAGTTCTTC; CDR3: CASSLVPSGNYNEQFF
size: NA; V: TRBV28; J: TRBJ1-2; D: NA; DNA: TGTGCCACCTCTTCCCCGTCCTCCTATGGCTACACCTTC; CDR3: CATSSPSSYGYTF
size: NA; V: TRBV9; J: TRBJ1-3; D: NA; DNA: TGTGCCAGCAGCCCAACAGGGAGCTTCGGAAACACCATATATTTT; CDR3: CASSPTGSFGNTIYF
size: NA; V: TRBV7-9; J: TRBJ1-2; D: TRBD1; DNA: TGTGCCAGCAGCCCAGCGTCAGGGGGCTATGGCTACACCTTC; CDR3: CASSPASGGYGYTF
size: NA; V: TRBV29-1; J: TRBJ2-1; D: TRBD2; DNA: TGCAGCGTTGAATTTGCTAGCGGGGCCCACAATGAGCAGTTCTTC; CDR3: CSVEFASGAHNEQFF
size: NA; V: TRBV7-2; J: TRBJ1-3; D: TRBD1; DNA: TGTGCCAGCAGCTTATCCGGGACAGGGGGGTTGAGGAGAAACACCATATATTTT; CDR3: CASSLSGTGGLRRNTIYF
size: NA; V: TRBV12-3/TRBV12-4; J: TRBJ1-5; D: NA; DNA: TGTGCCAGCAGTTTGAGGGGACGCAATCAGCCCCAGCATTTT; CDR3: CASSLRGRNQPQHF
size: few; V: TRBV15; J: TRBJ1-2; D: TRBD1; DNA: TGTGCCACCAGCAGGGTTGCCGGGACAGGGCAAGGCTACACCTTC; CDR3: CATSRVAGTGQGYTF
size: few; V: TRBV29-1; J: TRBJ2-7; D: NA; DNA: TGCAGCGTTCTGTTCCGGGACCGAGCCTACGAGCAGTACTTC; CDR3: CSVLFRDRAYEQYF
size: NA; V: TRBV29-1; J: TRBJ2-1; D: TRBD2; DNA: TGCAGCGTTGAAGATAAACCGGGACTAGCGGGGAATGAGCAGTTCTTC; CDR3: CSVEDKPGLAGNEQFF
size: NA; V: TRBV2; J: TRBJ2-5; D: TRBD1; DNA: TGTGCCAGCCGAATGGGACAGGAGGGGACCCAGTACTTC; CDR3: CASRMGQEGTQYF
size: many; V: TRBV15; J: TRBJ2-1; D: TRBD2; DNA: TGTGCCTCCAGGGCTAGCGGGAGGGCGTCCTACAATGAGCAGTTCTTC; CDR3: CASRASGRASYNEQFF
size: NA; V: TRBV11-2; J: TRBJ2-1; D: NA; DNA: TGTGCCAGCAGTACACCTACAAACAGGGTAGTTGAGCAGTTCTTC; CDR3: CASSTPTNRVVEQFF
size: NA; V: TRBV20-1; J: TRBJ2-1; D: NA; DNA: TGCAGTGCTAGAAATCCGAGCTCCTACAATGAGCAGTTCTTC; CDR3: CSARNPSSYNEQFF
size: few; V: TRBV21-1; J: TRBJ1-2; D: NA; DNA: TGTGCCAGCAGCTCCCGGGCCGTTTCGGGAGGCTACACCTTC; CDR3: CASSSRAVSGGYTF
size: NA; V: TRBV12-3/TRBV12-4; J: TRBJ1-2; D: NA; DNA: TGTGCCAGCAGCCCTGACAAGGGTTATGGCTACACCTTC; CDR3: CASSPDKGYGYTF
size: NA; V: TRBV6-1; J: TRBJ2-7; D: TRBD2; DNA: TGTGCCAGCAGTCTTCAAACCGGGACTAGTCTCTACGAGCAGTACTTC; CDR3: CASSLQTGTSLYEQYF
size: few; V: TRBV12-3/TRBV12-4; J: TRBJ2-3; D: TRBD2; DNA: TGTGCCAGCAGTCCCGATAGCGGGGGAACCACAGATACGCAGTATTTT; CDR3: CASSPDSGGTTDTQYF
size: few; V: TRBV28; J: TRBJ2-7; D: TRBD1; DNA: TGTGCCAGCTACCGGGACAGTGCCTACGAGCAGTACTTC; CDR3: CASYRDSAYEQYF
size: few; V: TRBV27; J: TRBJ2-7; D: NA; DNA: TGTGCCAGCAGTTTGAGGGGAAGGTACGAGCAGTACTTC; CDR3: CASSLRGRYEQYF
size: few; V: TRBV2; J: TRBJ2-7; D: NA; DNA: TGTGCCAGCAGTGAATATTCGATCGAGCAGTACTTC; CDR3: CASSEYSIEQYF
size: NA; V: TRBV4-3; J: TRBJ1-6; D: NA; DNA: TGCGCCAGCAGCCAAGCCCGGACAGCTTATAATTCACCCCTCCACTTT; CDR3: CASSQARTAYNSPLHF